There are many counts of the clone carrying this T cell receptor (beta chain). The CDR3 length is 14 residues. J gave up 0 bases and V 3 bases, and 2 bases lay outside the gene matches. Looked up from germline, CDR1 is LNHDA and CDR2 is SQIVND (reference sequence). The record originates from a study of T cell repertoires in cytomegalovirus infection. Overall study: Public TCR beta signatures provided an indication of both CMV infection and a matching HLA type.

TCRdb passed the reads through MiXCR, listing each CDR3 protein once. This table holds 230,000 or so distinct CDR3 sequences, more than 15% found once. The TCR was taken from a human donor in good health (CMV status not recorded). Some clones in this sample may be carry-over from other donors' samples. The sample consisted of CD8+ T cells from PBMCs. This rearrangement joins TRBV19 to TRBJ2-7, with 7 bases that match TRBD1. The CDR3 nucleotides are TGTGCCAGTAGTATCACAGGGGCCTCCTACGAGCAGTACTTC. The encoded protein is CASSITGASYEQYF.